The 28 T cell receptor beta chains listed next were all sequenced from one sample in a study of blood T cell repertoires in COVID-19. Generated by immunoSEQ multiplex PCR, the TCRdb table keeps only in-frame clones and is missing some. This table holds 100,000 or so clones, 80% to 85% found once. The sequenced sample consisted of peripheral blood. The receptors stem from a man between 65 and 85 years old with active or convalescent COVID-19.

The chain couples TRBV6-1 to TRBJ2-1; 15 bases align to TRBD2. The junction had 7 bases not matched to a gene; V was cut back by 4 bases and J by 6 bases. The CDR3 has 17 residues. Germline CDR1 MNHNS, CDR2 SASEGT. Here the CDR3 DNA reads TGTGCCAGCAGTGTGCCCGGGACTAGCGGGGGGTCCAATGAGCAGTTCTTC. This codes for CASSVPGTSGGSNEQFF.

This clone was observed a few times. This chain connects TRBV5-6 to TRBJ1-5; 12 bases align to TRBD1. The length of the CDR3 is 18 residues. Germline V gene lookup returns CDR1 SGHDT and CDR2 YYEEEE. V lost 3 bases, J lost 7 bases, and 14 bases stayed unmatched. CDR3 loop: CASSSRFSGQGAEQPQHF. The CDR3 nucleotides are TGTGCCAGCAGCTCCCGATTCTCGGGACAGGGGGCTGAGCAGCCCCAGCATTTT.

This chain uses TRBV6-5 with TRBJ1-1; tentatively, D is TRBD1 (5 bases). Germline V gene lookup returns CDR1 MNHEY and CDR2 SVGAGI. CDR3 length equals 15 residues. Trimming took 2 bases from V and 3 from J, leaving 13 bases between them. The CDR3 region has the DNA TGTGCCAGCAGTTACCAGGGTTACTCGGACACTGAAGCTTTCTTT. This sequence encodes CASSYQGYSDTEAFF.

The chain joins TRBV4-1 to TRBJ2-5; the match to TRBD2 covers 11 bases. Germline V CDR1 and CDR2: MGHRA, YSYEKL. Losses at the gene ends were 3 bases for V and 1 base for J; bases not matched to a gene: 4. The CDR3 loop spans 16 amino acids. CDR3 protein: CASSQAGTSGQETQYF. The DNA of the CDR3 is TGCGCCAGCAGCCAGGCAGGGACTAGCGGCCAAGAGACCCAGTACTTC.

In nucleotides, the CDR3 is TGTGCCAGCAGCCGCGGACAGTATAGCAATCAGCCCCAGCATTTT. Translation: CASSRGQYSNQPQHF. V usage is TRBV6-5 and J usage is TRBJ1-5; possibly TRBD1 for D (6 bases). CDR3 length equals 15 residues. V dropped 6 bases and J dropped 0 bases, with 12 bases sitting between them. Germline V gene sequence: CDR1 MNHEY, CDR2 SVGAGI.

This clone was seen a few times. This sequence joins TRBV6-5 and TRBJ1-2; TRBD1 matches 9 bases. Germline assignment: CDR1 MNHEY and CDR2 SVGAGI. V shed 0 bases and J 6 bases; nucleotides not matched to a gene: 5. The CDR3 has 15 amino acids. The chain's CDR3 is CASSYSRDRVNGYTF. The CDR3, as DNA: TGTGCCAGCAGTTACTCTCGGGACAGGGTGAATGGCTACACCTTC.

The chain links TRBV12-2 to TRBJ2-7; the D segment call TRBD1 is taken from the table without a DNA check. TRBV12-2 is listed as a pseudogene. The CDR3 has 16 residues. The CDR3 loop is CASRLVRQTSSYEQYF. The DNA for the CDR3 is TGTGCAAGTCGCTTAGTCAGGCAGACAAGCTCCTACGAGCAGTACTTC.

This clone has only one observation. The chain recombines TRBV7-2 with TRBJ2-7, with 9 positions matching TRBD2. With V trimmed by 6 bases and J by 5 bases, 11 bases remained unmatched. Germline-derived CDR1 and CDR2 are SGHTA and FQGNSA. The CDR3 contains 15 residues. CDR3 protein: CASSPSGAQGNEQYF. DNA for the CDR3: TGTGCCAGCAGTCCTAGCGGGGCTCAGGGGAACGAGCAGTACTTC.

The rearrangement uses TRBV18 and TRBJ1-1, with D perhaps matching TRBD1 (5 bases). Trimming shortened V by 3 bases and J by 3 bases, and 17 bases separated the two germline ends. This CDR3 spans 16 amino acids. Germline loops: CDR1 KGHSH, CDR2 LQKENI. Here the CDR3 reads CASSPYEGGADTEAFF. The CDR3 nucleotides are TGTGCCAGCTCACCCTACGAAGGAGGGGCAGACACTGAAGCTTTCTTT.

The chain recombines TRBV18 with TRBJ2-5; 11 bases are shared with TRBD1. V lost 1 base to trimming and J lost 1 base; unmatched junction nucleotides: 2. CDR3 length: 16 amino acids. From germline, CDR1 is KGHSH and CDR2 LQKENI. CDR3 sequence: CASSPLGTGGQETQYF. CDR3 bases: TGTGCCAGCTCACCACTAGGGACAGGGGGCCAAGAGACCCAGTACTTC.

The chain recombines TRBV18 with TRBJ1-6; D gene ambiguous. Trimming cost V 3 bases and J 2 bases, with 8 bases left between them. This CDR3 has 15 residues. The germline V gene has CDR1 KGHSH and CDR2 LQKENI. CDR3 amino acids: CASSPIAAYNSPLHF. CDR3 in DNA: TGTGCCAGCTCACCTATAGCTGCCTATAATTCACCCCTCCACTTT.

The chain employs TRBV6-2 or TRBV6-3 and TRBJ2-1; 7 nucleotides match TRBD2. The junction had 13 bases not matched to a gene; V was cut back by 6 bases and J by 2 bases. CDR1 and CDR2 from the germline V gene are MNHEY and SVGEGT. The CDR3 has 17 residues. CDR3 in amino acids: CASSRMSGTMTYNEQFF. CDR3 DNA sequence: TGTGCCAGCAGCCGGATGTCGGGGACTATGACCTACAATGAGCAGTTCTTC.

The chain combines TRBV28 with TRBJ2-7; 7 bases are a match to TRBD1. The ends lost 1 base at V and 2 bases at J; junction bases unmatched: 5. CDR3 length: 15 residues. Germline CDR1 and CDR2: MDHEN and SYDVKM. The CDR3 protein is CASSLSRGQPYEQYF. The CDR3 bases are TGTGCCAGCAGTTTATCAAGGGGGCAGCCCTACGAGCAGTACTTC.

The rearrangement joins TRBV5-4 to TRBJ2-2, with unresolved D. Germline V gives CDR1 SGHNT, CDR2 YYREEE (reference sequence). This CDR3 contains 14 residues. V was pared by 7 bases and J by 0 bases, with 10 bases between. In nucleotides, the CDR3 is TGTGCCAGCTCAGAACTACCGAACACCGGGGAGCTGTTTTTT. Encoded protein: CASSELPNTGELFF.

This clone appeared once. This chain joins TRBV27 and TRBJ2-3; D perhaps matches TRBD2 (5 bases). Looked up from germline, CDR1 is MNHEY and CDR2 is SMNVEV (reference sequence). Trimming left V 2 bases short and J 1 base short, with 19 bases between. The CDR3 is made up of 18 amino acids. CDR3 DNA sequence: TGTGCCAGCAGTTTACGCCTCATTAGCGTTGCGGGCACAGATACGCAGTATTTT. Its protein product is CASSLRLISVAGTDTQYF.

V gene TRBV28 combines with J gene TRBJ1-1, with D unresolved. The germline CDR1 and CDR2 sequences are MDHEN and SYDVKM. The CDR3 has 14 amino acids. Trimming took off 3 bases at V and 0 bases at J, with 8 bases between the two ends. CDR3 loop: CASSLGSLNTEAFF. For the CDR3, the DNA is TGTGCCAGCAGTTTGGGCAGTCTGAACACTGAAGCTTTCTTT.

V gene TRBV25-1 combines with J gene TRBJ1-4; TRBD1 is a possible D gene (5 bases). CDR1 is MGHDK, CDR2 SYGVNS, per germline. V shed 8 bases and J shed 11 bases, with 15 bases lying between them. CDR3 length: 12 residues. CDR3 loop: CASSGRGDKLFF. The CDR3, as DNA: TGTGCCAGCTCGGGACGCGGGGACAAACTGTTTTTT.

The V gene is TRBV19, the J gene TRBJ1-4, with 9 bases identical to TRBD1. The V gene end was trimmed by 8 bases and the J gene end by 2 bases; junction bases not matched to a gene: 3. Germline V gives CDR1 LNHDA, CDR2 SQIVND (reference sequence). The CDR3 spans 14 residues. The CDR3, as DNA: TGTGCCAGTCGACAGGGGGACACTAATGAAAAACTGTTTTTT. Translation: CASRQGDTNEKLFF.

The chain joins TRBV5-1 to TRBJ2-5; TRBD2 agrees at 9 bases. CDR1 is SGHRS and CDR2 is YFSETQ in the germline V gene. CDR3 size: 15 residues. V lost 0 bases to trimming and J lost 5 bases; unmatched junction nucleotides: 5. DNA of the CDR3: TGCGCCAGCAGCTTGGGCGCGGGGGGGCTCGAGACCCAGTACTTC. It yields the protein CASSLGAGGLETQYF.

The rearrangement links TRBV4-2 to TRBJ2-3; 11 nucleotides align to TRBD1. Germline V gene lookup returns CDR1 LGHNA and CDR2 YNFKEQ. The CDR3 is 17 amino acids. The V segment lost 0 bases and the J segment 1 base; nucleotides outside the gene matches: 3. CDR3 in amino acids: CASSQDGQGAGTDTQYF. In DNA, the CDR3 is TGTGCCAGCAGCCAAGATGGACAGGGGGCGGGCACAGATACGCAGTATTTT.

V and J are TRBV13 and TRBJ1-2; 11 nucleotides agree with TRBD1. This CDR3 has 13 residues. Germline V gene lookup returns CDR1 PRHDT and CDR2 FYEKMQ (reference sequence). V gave up 5 bases and J gave up 8 bases; unmatched junction bases: 4. The CDR3 bases are TGTGCCAGCAGCCGGACAGGGGGCTTAGGCTACACCTTC. It specifies CASSRTGGLGYTF.

This chain connects TRBV19 to TRBJ2-7; 10 bases align to TRBD1. Germline CDR1 LNHDA, CDR2 SQIVND (reference sequence). The V gene end was trimmed by 5 bases and the J gene end by 2 bases; junction bases not matched to a gene: 3. The CDR3 has 14 amino acids. The CDR3 is CASSSGQGAYEQYF. Here the CDR3 DNA reads TGTGCCAGTAGTTCCGGACAGGGGGCCTACGAGCAGTACTTC.

The V and J genes are TRBV7-2 and TRBJ2-5, with a tentative D call TRBD1 (5 bases). The CDR3 is 15 residues long. The V end lost 0 bases, the J end lost 4 bases, and 12 bases lay between the germline ends. CDR1 is SGHTA, CDR2 FQGNSA, per germline. The DNA for the CDR3 is TGTGCCAGCAGCTTAGCCCAGGGTGGGGTAGAGACCCAGTACTTC. It is translated as CASSLAQGGVETQYF.

The chain links TRBV29-1 to TRBJ1-2, with TRBD1 as a possible D gene (6 bases). The CDR3 runs 13 residues. The germline V and J ends were trimmed by 4 bases and 6 bases, with 15 bases remaining between them. The germline V gene has CDR1 SQVTM and CDR2 ANQGSEA. The CDR3 loop is CSVGSLDSHGYTF. The CDR3 DNA reads TGCAGCGTTGGTTCGTTGGACAGCCATGGCTACACCTTC.

The rearrangement uses TRBV6-5 and TRBJ1-2; no clear D gene. Germline CDR1 reads MNHEY; CDR2 reads SVGAGI. V lost 7 bases to trimming and J lost 8 bases, with 23 bases between them. The CDR3 totals 15 residues. This CDR3 reads CASTRDPQSGGGYTF. The CDR3 nucleotides read TGTGCCAGCACACGAGACCCTCAGAGCGGAGGGGGCTACACCTTC.

This sequence joins TRBV6-5 and TRBJ1-1; the D is unclear. The germline CDR1 and CDR2 sequences are MNHEY and SVGAGI. Between the trimmed V and J ends, which lost 6 bases and 2 bases, there was a span of 4 bases. This CDR3 region has 11 residues. The CDR3 loop reads CASRSNTEAFF. The DNA for the CDR3 is TGTGCCAGCAGGAGCAACACTGAAGCTTTCTTT.

This CDR3 reads CATSRDGGEPQHF. The DNA for the CDR3 is TGTGCCACCAGCAGAGATGGGGGGGAGCCCCAGCATTTT. This chain links TRBV15 with TRBJ1-5, with D perhaps matching TRBD1 (5 bases). V lost 0 bases and J lost 8, with 8 bases in between. This CDR3 contains 13 residues. The germline V gene has CDR1 LNHNV and CDR2 YYDKDF (reference sequence).

This clone was counted once. The chain uses TRBV6-2 or TRBV6-3 and TRBJ2-5; D is possibly TRBD2 (6 bases). Trimming left V 2 bases short and J 1 base short, with 11 bases between. This CDR3 is built from 15 residues. CDR1 and CDR2 from the germline V gene are MNHEY and SVGEGT. CDR3 amino acids: CASSYGAGLQETQYF. In DNA form, the CDR3 reads TGTGCCAGCAGTTACGGGGCGGGGCTCCAAGAGACCCAGTACTTC.